This T cell receptor beta chain was identified during a study of T cell responses to AZD1222 COVID-19 vaccine (TCRdb year 2021). In terms of the full investigation: Because spike-specific TCR depth and breadth did not differ between the two schedules, AZD1222 recipients who got a second dose at roughly 4 weeks were pooled with those who got a second dose at roughly 12 weeks. Trial participants were enrolled by age into subgroups of 18-55, 56-69 and 70-plus years, and around 140, 26 and 57 TCR-sequenced participants, respectively, were included in these subgroups. TCR sequencing was performed for fewer than 250 trial participants, of whom approximately 200 were given two doses of AZD1222 and some 26 were given two doses of MenACWY control vaccine.

This specimen's time point label, per the study, means: baseline before first vaccination. Vaccinee samples were obtained from the UK trials COV001 and COV002, which included a single-blind randomized controlled phase 2/3 trial of AZD1222 (ChAdOx1 nCoV-19) in healthy adults. For TCRbeta chain sequencing, PBMC samples were collected from trial participants at day 0 and at day 28 after the second dose. About this clone: It has no known antigen specificity. Base qualities are not provided; no much larger clone lies one nucleotide away.

The CDR3 regions of human TCRbeta chains were analyzed by immunosequencing. The original methods were these. Repertoire TCRs were matched against a reference library of SARS-CoV-2-specific TCRs generated with the MIRA antigen-specificity platform. Breadth was defined as the fraction of unique TCRs that were SARS-CoV-2-associated. Depth was defined as the fraction of total T cells that were SARS-CoV-2-associated. Using the MIRA data, every spike-specific TCR was mapped to the spike region that the TCR reacted to and assigned to either a CD4 or a CD8 class. Log10-transformed breadth and depth values were compared by one-way ANOVA with Sidak's multiple comparisons tests. What TCRdb holds here is the immuneACCESS table cut down to in-frame rearrangements. Part of the clones is not present; checked against another copy, under half of the missing clones reflect an unresolved V gene, and the others are unexplained. V, J and clone size are taken as reported in that table, and D and trimming were inferred from the DNA itself. The sample table shows roughly 67,000 clones, and approximately 88% are seen once. Less than 20% of the sample is held by the ten biggest clonotypes.

General study outcomes and caveats: Epitopes outside the regions mutated in the B.1.351 and B.1.1.7 variants were reportedly recognized by nearly half of the unique spike-specific TCRs. After two AZD1222 doses, both the breadth and the depth of spike-specific TCRs were significantly higher than at day 0 and than in MenACWY recipients. The whole spike protein was spanned by vaccine-associated CD4 TCRs, and dominant responses were seen in regions 160-218 and 743-854. Most participants were white British and females outnumbered males, and the authors suggested that clonal diversity may have been underestimated. Because no samples from the day 14 peak response were available, repertoires could be characterized only after the peak T cell response. Conclusions about previously exposed vaccinees were limited because only six AZD1222 recipients were SARS-CoV-2 seropositive at baseline. The 56-69-year group was small, and its depth increase did not reach significance, likely because of low power.

V has 5 bases trimmed and J has 3 bases trimmed; junction bases matching no gene number 10. The CDR3, from cysteine to phenylalanine, totals 15 residues. Kept here is only the CDR3 DNA, which spans 45 bases and is read in frame from base 1. Via the germline V gene, CDR1 is SGHTS and CDR2 YDEGEE. The sample in question was peripheral blood, obtained on day 0 of AZD1222 vaccination. This TCR came from an adult in good health. The sequence is built from TRBV5-8 and TRBJ2-7, and 8 bases in between align with TRBD1. CDR3 protein: CASRRPGTGNYEQYF. The nucleotides read TGTGCCAGCAGACGCCCCGGGACAGGAAACTACGAGCAGTACTTC.